A selection of T cell receptor beta chains follows, all from one sample in a study of response to subunit inactivated influenza vaccine. In TCRdb, the RT-PCR reads were re-called with MiXCR into one record per CDR3 protein. The repertoire consists of about 310,000 distinct CDR3 sequences, with about a fifth occurring once and the leading ten covering roughly a tenth. The sample in question was PBMCs from blood, obtained about 19 months after vaccination. The source of these receptors is a man aged 50-75 years who received an inactivated influenza vaccine. CDR3s include the opening cysteine and the closing phenylalanine or tryptophan. D genes are given only for firm matches. The size of a clone is reported for some rows only, either as once, few or many, or as a class for expanded clones.

>TRBV6-5|.|many|TRBJ1-5
TGCGCCAGCAGCTACAGGGGCAATCAGCCCCAGCATTTT
CASSYRGNQPQHF
>TRBV29-1|.|.|TRBJ2-2
TGCAGCGTTGAATCCAGGGGGAGGACCGGGGAGCTGTTTTTT
CSVESRGRTGELFF
>TRBV20-1|.|.|TRBJ1-5
TGCAGTGCAGTGGGTGGGGGATCGGGACAGCCCCAGCATTTT
CSAVGGGSGQPQHF
>TRBV20-1|.|.|TRBJ1-6
TGCAGTGCTAGCAGAGGGGTGGTTTCACCCCTCCACTTT
CSASRGVVSPLHF
>TRBV21-1|.|.|TRBJ1-3
TGTGCCAGCAGCAAACTTCGGAGGACTGGAAACACCATATATTTT
CASSKLRRTGNTIYF
>TRBV15|.|few|TRBJ2-3
TGTGCCACCAGCAGAGATCAGGGGACAGATACGCAGTATTTT
CATSRDQGTDTQYF
>TRBV20-1|.|few|TRBJ1-1
TGCAGTGCTAGAAGCAGGGCTAACACTGAAGCTTTCTTT
CSARSRANTEAFF
>TRBV2|.|many|TRBJ1-2
TGTGCCAGCAGTGGAGGGGGAAGCTATGGCTACACCTTC
CASSGGGSYGYTF
>TRBV7-2|.|few|TRBJ2-7
TGTGCCAGCAGCTTAAACCCTACCTACGAGCAGTACTTC
CASSLNPTYEQYF
>TRBV28|.|.|TRBJ1-5
TGTGCCAGCAGTTTCGGTCTTAGCAATCAGTCCCAGCATTTT
CASSFGLSNQSQHF
>TRBV29-1|.|.|TRBJ2-2
TGCAGCGTTGAAGGTCGGGCAGAGAACACCGGGGAGCTGTTTTTT
CSVEGRAENTGELFF
>TRBV5-5|.|many|TRBJ1-2
TGTGCCAGCAGCGAGATTTCGGGTGGCTATGGCTACACCTTC
CASSEISGGYGYTF
>TRBV7-2|.|.|TRBJ1-1
TGTGCCAGCGGCCTAGGGGCGAGAGTCTCTGAAGCTTTCTTT
CASGLGARVSEAFF
>TRBV24-1|TRBD1|.|TRBJ2-2
TGTGCCACCAGTGATCCCCCCAAGGGACAGGTGGAACTAACCGGGGTGCTGTTTTTT
CATSDPPKGQVELTGVLFF
>TRBV6-2/TRBV6-3|.|few|TRBJ2-7
TGTGCCAGCACAGACTGGGGGGCGGAAAACGAGCAGTACTTC
CASTDWGAENEQYF
>TRBV18|TRBD2|.|TRBJ2-7
TGTGCCAGCTCACCGGGACTACCAGACTACGAGCAGTACTTC
CASSPGLPDYEQYF
>TRBV6-5|.|many|TRBJ1-1
TGTGCCAGCAGTTACGGGGCGGGCTTGAACACTGAAGCTTTCTTT
CASSYGAGLNTEAFF
>TRBV12-3/TRBV12-4|TRBD1|few|TRBJ1-1
TGTGCCAGCAGCCTAAGGACAGGGGGCACTGAAGCTTTCTTT
CASSLRTGGTEAFF
>TRBV3-1|.|.|TRBJ2-5
TGTGCCAGCAGCCAAGTCGAGGGGACGGGCGGCGAGACCCAGTACTTC
CASSQVEGTGGETQYF
>TRBV7-8|.|many|TRBJ1-1
TGTGCCAGCAGCTTAGTGGAAGAAAGGAACACTGAAGCTTTCTTT
CASSLVEERNTEAFF
>TRBV5-5|.|few|TRBJ1-1
TGTGCCAGCAGCCCCGAAGGTCTCTCTGAAGCTTTCTTT
CASSPEGLSEAFF
>TRBV4-3|.|few|TRBJ2-7
TGCGCCAGCAGCCAAGTTATCGACAGTTTCTACGAGCAGTACTTC
CASSQVIDSFYEQYF
>TRBV29-1|.|.|TRBJ2-1
TGCAGCGTAACCCCCCCTAGTAGGCATGAGCAGTTCTTC
CSVTPPSRHEQFF
>TRBV5-6|.|.|TRBJ1-1
TGTGCCAGCAGTTGGGGGGCCCCCATGAACACTGAAGCTTTCTTT
CASSWGAPMNTEAFF
>TRBV5-6|.|.|TRBJ1-2
TGTGCCAGCAGCTTGCGCAACGGACACTATGGCTACACCTTC
CASSLRNGHYGYTF
>TRBV9|TRBD2|once|TRBJ2-3
TGTGCCAGCAGGGGGGGGGCAGATACGCAGTATTTT
CASRGGADTQYF
>TRBV7-2|.|few|TRBJ1-1
TGTGCCAGCAGCTTAAGGGATAACACTGAAGCTTTCTTT
CASSLRDNTEAFF
>TRBV4-3|TRBD1|many|TRBJ1-1
TGCGCCAGCAGCCAAGAGACAGGGAACGCTGAAGCTTTCTTT
CASSQETGNAEAFF
>TRBV19|TRBD1|few|TRBJ1-1
TGTGCCAGTAATACAGGGGGCGGAGAAGCTTTCTTT
CASNTGGGEAFF
>TRBV20-1|.|few|TRBJ2-7
TGCAGTGCTAGAGGGTCGACCTACGAGCAGTACTTC
CSARGSTYEQYF
>TRBV29-1|.|few|TRBJ2-3
TGCAGCGTTCTGGCGGGCTGGGGGTTCTCGTCAGATACGCAGTATTTT
CSVLAGWGFSSDTQYF
>TRBV7-2|.|few|TRBJ1-1
TGTGCCAGCAGCACCTTGGGGGCAGTCGACACTGAAGCTTTCTTT
CASSTLGAVDTEAFF
>TRBV27|TRBD2|.|TRBJ2-2
TGTGCCAGCACCAATAGCGGGGCCCCCCGGCTGTTTTTT
CASTNSGAPRLFF
>TRBV28|TRBD2|.|TRBJ2-5
TGTGCCAGCAGTTTGGGACTAGCGGGAGCCGAACAAGAGACCCAGTACTTC
CASSLGLAGAEQETQYF
>TRBV6-1|TRBD1|few|TRBJ2-2
TGTGCCAGCTCATTACAGGGGGCGGGGACCGGGGAGCTGTTTTTT
CASSLQGAGTGELFF
>TRBV20-1|TRBD1|few|TRBJ2-5
TGCAGTGCTAGTCAACAGGGGGAGACCCAGTACTTC
CSASQQGETQYF
>TRBV11-1|TRBD2|.|TRBJ2-3
TGTGCCAGCAGCCCGGGACTAGCGAGAGTTCCAGATACGCAGTATTTT
CASSPGLARVPDTQYF
>TRBV4-2|.|few|TRBJ2-1
TGTGCCAGCAGCCAATTCGGCGGGACGACCTACAATGAGCAGTTCTTC
CASSQFGGTTYNEQFF
>TRBV24-1|.|.|TRBJ2-7
TGTGCCACCAGTTCCGGGGCCAGCGAGCAGTACTTC
CATSSGASEQYF
>TRBV5-1|.|medium-sized|TRBJ1-6
TGCGCCAGCACCCCCGGGACACGGCGTTCACCCCTCCACTTT
CASTPGTRRSPLHF
>TRBV15|TRBD1|few|TRBJ1-6
TGTGCCACCAGCAGTTGGACAGGGGCTAATTCACCCCTCCACTTT
CATSSWTGANSPLHF
>TRBV25-1|.|.|TRBJ2-3
TGTGCCAGCAGGGGGACTGTACTCACAGATACGCAGTATTTT
CASRGTVLTDTQYF
>TRBV5-6|.|.|TRBJ1-2
TGTGCCAGCAGCTTGTCAGGCCCGGGGGGCTACACCTTC
CASSLSGPGGYTF
>TRBV27|.|.|TRBJ1-6
TGTGCCAGCAGCAGGACTACTCGCTCCTATAATACACCCCTCCACTTT
CASSRTTRSYNTPLHF
>TRBV10-3|.|few|TRBJ1-2
TGTGCCATCAGGGAGAGGTTGACACGAGGCTACACCTTC
CAIRERLTRGYTF